The 26 T cell receptor beta chains below come from one sample, sequenced in a study of T cell responses to AZD1222 COVID-19 vaccine (dated by TCRdb to about 2021). The time point tag for this specimen amounts to: about 28 days (+/-7) after the second vaccine dose. The method behind the library was the immunoSEQ multiplex PCR assay. This is the immuneACCESS table as TCRdb keeps it, with only in-frame sequences that have V and J called. A part of the clones is gone; compared with another copy, unresolved V genes explain less than half, and the rest is unexplained. This sample lists 130,000 or so clones; 84% were detected once. Jointly, the top ten make up over 25% of the sample. This specimen consisted of peripheral blood, obtained 28 days after the second AZD1222 dose. The receptors shown here come from an adult who received the AZD1222 COVID-19 vaccine.

The chain uses TRBV19 and TRBJ1-5; 9 bases match TRBD1. Germline V CDR1 and CDR2: LNHDA, SQIVND (reference sequence). The CDR3 has 17 residues. V lost 5 bases, J lost 1 base, and 9 bases stayed unmatched. The CDR3 DNA follows: TGTGCCAGTAGTCCCCGGGGACAGGGTGGGAGCAATCAGCCCCAGCATTTT. Amino acids: CASSPRGQGGSNQPQHF.

The J gene is TRBJ1-2, the V gene TRBV7-2, with a possible D match to TRBD1 (6 bases). This CDR3 is 14 amino acids long. Trimming stripped 2 bases from V and 13 bases from J, with 20 bases between. CDR1 is SGHTA and CDR2 is FQGNSA in the germline V gene. The CDR3, as DNA: TGTGCCAGCAGCTTACGGGGGCGGGGCAGGGCTTTCACCTTC. Encoded protein: CASSLRGRGRAFTF.

The sample holds a few counts of this clone. V usage is TRBV5-1 and J usage is TRBJ2-7, with 9 bases aligning to TRBD2. The ends lost 3 bases at V and 2 bases at J; junction bases unmatched: 6. The germline CDR1 and CDR2 sequences are SGHRS and YFSETQ. The CDR3 is made up of 15 amino acids. Here the CDR3 reads CASSSPSGATYEQYF. The CDR3 DNA is TGCGCCAGCAGCTCCCCTAGCGGGGCGACCTACGAGCAGTACTTC.

The chain carries TRBV10-3 and TRBJ2-1; 8 bases line up with TRBD2. Germline V gene data show CDR1 as ENHRY and CDR2 as SYGVKD. The ends lost 5 bases at V and 6 bases at J; junction bases unmatched: 9. The CDR3 is made up of 15 amino acids. The CDR3 protein is CAISLTGGPGNEQFF. As DNA, the CDR3 is TGTGCCATCAGTTTAACGGGGGGGCCCGGCAATGAGCAGTTCTTC.

A few counts support this clone. The rearrangement joins TRBV6-1 to TRBJ2-5, with D possibly being TRBD1 (5 bases). Trimming cost V 2 bases and J 0 bases, with 16 bases left between them. CDR3 length equals 17 residues. Germline loops: CDR1 MNHNS, CDR2 SASEGT. CDR3: CASSEFGVSGNQETQYF. Here the CDR3 DNA reads TGTGCCAGCAGTGAATTTGGGGTGTCAGGGAACCAAGAGACCCAGTACTTC.

The chain employs TRBV7-6 and TRBJ2-1; TRBD1 is a possible D gene (6 bases). The germline V gene encodes CDR1 SGHVS and CDR2 FNYEAQ. The CDR3 loop spans 19 amino acids. The V end lost 5 bases, the J end lost 3 bases, and 26 bases lay between the germline ends. The CDR3 coding sequence is TGTGCCAGCAGCCCTAAGGGGGACATTCAGACCCCCGACTACAATGAGCAGTTCTTC. Translated, it gives CASSPKGDIQTPDYNEQFF.

The chain recombines TRBV9 with TRBJ2-1; 14 nucleotides match TRBD2. CDR1 and CDR2 from the germline V gene are SGDLS and YYNGEE. V dropped 3 bases and J dropped 6; count of bases not matched to a gene: 5. The CDR3 covers 16 residues. The CDR3, as DNA: TGTGCCAGCAGCGCCCTTGGGACTAGCGGGGGCAATGAGCAGTTCTTC. It translates to CASSALGTSGGNEQFF.

The V gene is TRBV10-2, the J gene TRBJ1-2, with 8 bases lining up with TRBD1. The CDR3 spans 14 residues. After removal of 2 bases from V and 2 bases from J, the junction contained 1 base not matched to a gene. The germline gives CDR1 WSHSY, CDR2 SAAADI. CDR3 nucleotides: TGCGCCAGCAGTGAGCGACAGGGGAACTATGGCTACACCTTC. This sequence encodes CASSERQGNYGYTF.

Comment on this clone: The same CDR3 also results from other DNA sequences found in this sample. The genes are TRBV6-5 and TRBJ1-1; D unresolved. V was pared by 0 bases and J by 2 bases, with 7 bases between. CDR3 size: 14 residues. From germline, CDR1 is MNHEY and CDR2 SVGAGI. CDR3 nucleotides: TGTGCCAGCAGTTACTCTAGGCACAACACTGAAGCTTTCTTT. This sequence encodes CASSYSRHNTEAFF.

The chain couples TRBV12-3 or TRBV12-4 to TRBJ1-6; D gene unclear. V dropped 2 bases and J dropped 5 bases, with 4 bases sitting between them. The CDR3 sequence is 13 residues long. The CDR3 DNA reads as TGTGCCAGCAGTTTAAAGGATAATTCACCCCTCCACTTT. This encodes CASSLKDNSPLHF.

V and J are TRBV2 and TRBJ1-2; D remains ambiguous. Germline V gene sequence: CDR1 SNHLY, CDR2 FYNNEI. V lost 8 bases to trimming and J lost 2 bases, with 9 bases between them. The CDR3 is 12 residues long. The CDR3 DNA sequence: TGTGCCAGCGTTAGGGCGAACTATGGCTACACCTTC. Residues: CASVRANYGYTF.

The chain is built from TRBV29-1 and TRBJ1-5, with D unclear. The V gene's germline CDR1 is SQVTM and CDR2 ANQGSEA. The ends were cut back, 4 bases at V and 2 bases at J, with 12 bases in the middle. CDR3 length equals 14 residues. CDR3 region: CSVAAGGGNQPQHF. The CDR3 DNA follows: TGCAGCGTTGCGGCTGGTGGGGGCAATCAGCCCCAGCATTTT.

The rearrangement uses TRBV7-9 and TRBJ1-6; no reliable D call. The CDR3 loop spans 14 amino acids. V lost 1 base and J lost 9, with 10 bases in between. Germline CDR1 is SEHNR and CDR2 is FQNEAQ (reference sequence). CDR3 residues: CASSLGGYGSPLHF. In DNA, the CDR3 is TGTGCCAGCAGCTTAGGAGGGTATGGTTCACCCCTCCACTTT.

The chain carries TRBV10-3 and TRBJ1-5, with D perhaps TRBD1 (5 bases). The V end lost 0 bases, the J end lost 5 bases, and 11 bases lay between the germline ends. CDR1 is ENHRY and CDR2 is SYGVKD in the germline V gene. The CDR3 has 15 amino acids. The CDR3 protein is CAISESRGDHQPQHF. CDR3 coding DNA: TGTGCCATCAGTGAGTCGCGAGGGGATCATCAGCCCCAGCATTTT.

The chain employs TRBV5-1 and TRBJ2-2; D remains unclear. Germline V gene data show CDR1 as SGHRS and CDR2 as YFSETQ. V was pared by 0 bases and J by 0 bases, with 6 bases between. The CDR3 has 15 residues. The CDR3 is CASSLVQANTGELFF. Here the CDR3 DNA reads TGCGCCAGCAGCTTGGTTCAGGCGAACACCGGGGAGCTGTTTTTT.

This chain links TRBV10-1 with TRBJ2-3; possible D gene TRBD2, 6 bases. The CDR3 totals 20 residues. Per germline, CDR1 WNHNN and CDR2 SYGVQD (reference sequence). Between the trimmed V and J ends, which lost 3 bases and 3 bases, there was a span of 28 bases. CDR3 bases: TGCGCCAGCAGTGACTCTACAACCGGGACTCTCACGGTGGGGACAGATACGCAGTATTTT. Protein sequence: CASSDSTTGTLTVGTDTQYF.

This clone was seen a single time. This rearrangement joins TRBV28 to TRBJ1-2; maybe TRBD1 (5 bases). The V and J ends lost 5 bases and 7 bases respectively, with 11 bases between them. The CDR3 runs 12 residues. CDR1 and CDR2 (germline): MDHEN, SYDVKM. The CDR3 reads CASSTKGFGYTF. CDR3 DNA sequence: TGTGCCAGCAGTACGAAGGGGTTTGGCTACACCTTC.

The chain links TRBV3-1 (or the pseudogene TRBV3-2) to TRBJ2-2; no definite D call. V lost 2 bases to trimming and J lost 3 bases, with 7 bases between them. Germline CDR1 is LGHDT and CDR2 is YNNKEL (reference sequence). The CDR3 spans 14 residues. CDR3 residues: CASSQLSHTGELFF. As DNA, the CDR3 is TGTGCCAGCAGCCAATTGAGCCACACCGGGGAGCTGTTTTTT.

This chain joins TRBV6-1 and TRBJ2-7, with no clear D. Trimming took 0 bases from V and 4 from J, leaving 10 bases between them. This CDR3 is built from 14 residues. Germline-derived CDR1 and CDR2 are MNHNS and SASEGT. This chain's CDR3 is CASSEAPRVYEQYF. Written as DNA, the CDR3 is TGTGCCAGCAGTGAAGCGCCCCGGGTTTACGAGCAGTACTTC.

The J gene is TRBJ2-1, the V gene TRBV11-2, with 12 bases that match TRBD1. V shed 3 bases and J 6 bases; nucleotides not matched to a gene: 6. Per germline, CDR1 SGHAT and CDR2 FQNNGV. The CDR3 extends over 16 amino acids. As DNA, the CDR3 is TGTGCCAGCAGCTTGGGGCCGGGACAGGGGGCCAATGAGCAGTTCTTC. Amino acids: CASSLGPGQGANEQFF.

V usage is TRBV6-5 and J usage is TRBJ1-2; D might be TRBD1 (5 bases). Trimming removed 8 bases at V and 2 bases at J, with 15 bases between. The CDR3 loop spans 14 amino acids. Germline assignment: CDR1 MNHEY and CDR2 SVGAGI. The CDR3 loop is CASSQGTLNYGYTF. DNA for the CDR3: TGTGCCAGCTCCCAGGGTACACTAAACTATGGCTACACCTTC.

The chain is built from TRBV2 and TRBJ2-7; 7 bases map to TRBD1. Germline values: CDR1 SNHLY, CDR2 FYNNEI. This CDR3 spans 14 amino acids. V lost 8 bases to trimming and J lost 7 bases; unmatched junction nucleotides: 14. The CDR3: CASLPGTELNEQYF. The CDR3 nucleotides are TGTGCCAGCTTACCCGGGACAGAGCTAAATGAGCAGTACTTC.

Only a few counts were recorded for this clone. V and J are TRBV9 and TRBJ1-5, with a possible D match to TRBD1 (5 bases). This CDR3 is built from 14 residues. The V and J ends lost 0 bases and 5 bases respectively, with 9 bases between them. Per the germline V gene, CDR1 is SGDLS and CDR2 is YYNGEE. This CDR3 is CASSVDRPHQPQHF. The CDR3 coding sequence is TGTGCCAGCAGCGTAGACAGGCCTCATCAGCCCCAGCATTTT.

The chain is built from TRBV5-1 and TRBJ2-2; the D gene is possibly TRBD1 (6 bases). Germline CDR1 and CDR2: SGHRS and YFSETQ. This CDR3 is built from 15 residues. Trimming took 4 bases from V and 0 from J, leaving 10 bases between them. CDR3 coding DNA: TGCGCCAGCAGCCCCACAGGGACGAACACCGGGGAGCTGTTTTTT. The encoded protein is CASSPTGTNTGELFF.

V usage is TRBV13 and J usage is TRBJ2-3; D is undetermined. The ends were cut back, 5 bases at V and 5 bases at J, with 17 bases in the middle. Per germline, CDR1 PRHDT and CDR2 FYEKMQ (reference sequence). This CDR3 spans 15 amino acids. The CDR3 DNA is TGTGCCAGCAGCCCTGGGCCTAGAAGAGGAGATACGCAGTATTTT. Its protein is CASSPGPRRGDTQYF.

V and J are TRBV11-2 and TRBJ1-3; the D is unclear. The CDR3 has 19 residues. Trimming left V 0 bases short and J 0 bases short, with 18 bases between. In germline, CDR1 is SGHAT, CDR2 FQNNGV. The CDR3 DNA follows: TGTGCCAGCAGCTTAGATGCCCCGGGTGGTGGATTCTCTGGAAACACCATATATTTT. Translated: CASSLDAPGGGFSGNTIYF. The variable domain in full, completed from reference TRBV11-2 and TRBJ1-3, reads EAGVAQSPRYKIIEKRQSVAFWCNPISGHATLYWYQQILGQGPKLLIQFQNNGVVDDSQLPKDRFSAERLKGVDSTLKIQPAKLEDSAVYLCASSLDAPGGGFSGNTIYFGEGSWLTVV.